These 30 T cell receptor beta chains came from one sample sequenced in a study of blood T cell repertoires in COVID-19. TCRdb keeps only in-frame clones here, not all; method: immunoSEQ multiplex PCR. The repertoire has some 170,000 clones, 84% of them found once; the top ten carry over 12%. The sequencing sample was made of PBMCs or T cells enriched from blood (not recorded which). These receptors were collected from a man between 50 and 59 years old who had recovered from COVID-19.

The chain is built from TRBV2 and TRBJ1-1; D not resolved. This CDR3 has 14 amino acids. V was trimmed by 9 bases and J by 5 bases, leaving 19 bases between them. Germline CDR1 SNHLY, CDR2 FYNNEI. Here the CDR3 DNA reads TGTGCCAGTCCTTTGGCCCAAAGGCGGACTGAAGCTTTCTTT. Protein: CASPLAQRRTEAFF.

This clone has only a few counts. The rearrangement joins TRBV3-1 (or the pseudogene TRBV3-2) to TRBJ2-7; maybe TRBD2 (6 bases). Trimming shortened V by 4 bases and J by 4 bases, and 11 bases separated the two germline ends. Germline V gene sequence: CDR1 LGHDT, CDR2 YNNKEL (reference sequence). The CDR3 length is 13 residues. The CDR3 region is CASSPQEGYEQYF. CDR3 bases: TGTGCCAGCAGCCCCCAGGAGGGTTACGAGCAGTACTTC.

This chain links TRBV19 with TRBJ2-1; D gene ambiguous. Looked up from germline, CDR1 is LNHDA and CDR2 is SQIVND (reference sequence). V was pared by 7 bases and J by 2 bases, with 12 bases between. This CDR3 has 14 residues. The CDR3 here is CASNLLGPYNEQFF. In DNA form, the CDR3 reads TGTGCCAGTAACCTCCTAGGCCCCTACAATGAGCAGTTCTTC.

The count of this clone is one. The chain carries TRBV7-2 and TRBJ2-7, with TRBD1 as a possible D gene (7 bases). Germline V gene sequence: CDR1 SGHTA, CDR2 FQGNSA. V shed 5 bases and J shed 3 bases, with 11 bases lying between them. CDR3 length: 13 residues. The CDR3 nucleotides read TGTGCCAGCAGCCTCCAGGGGGGCTACGAGCAGTACTTC. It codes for CASSLQGGYEQYF.

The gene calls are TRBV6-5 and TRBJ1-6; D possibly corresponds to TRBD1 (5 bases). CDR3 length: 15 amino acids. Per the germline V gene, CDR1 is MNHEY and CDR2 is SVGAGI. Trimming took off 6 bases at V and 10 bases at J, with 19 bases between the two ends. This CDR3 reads CASSWLGASGSPLHF. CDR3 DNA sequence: TGTGCCAGCAGCTGGCTTGGGGCGTCAGGCTCACCCCTCCACTTT.

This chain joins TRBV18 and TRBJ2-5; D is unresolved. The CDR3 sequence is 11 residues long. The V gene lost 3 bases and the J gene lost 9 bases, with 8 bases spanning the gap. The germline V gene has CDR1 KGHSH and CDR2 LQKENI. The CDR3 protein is CASSPGGAQYF. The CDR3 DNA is TGTGCCAGCTCACCCGGCGGTGCCCAGTACTTC.

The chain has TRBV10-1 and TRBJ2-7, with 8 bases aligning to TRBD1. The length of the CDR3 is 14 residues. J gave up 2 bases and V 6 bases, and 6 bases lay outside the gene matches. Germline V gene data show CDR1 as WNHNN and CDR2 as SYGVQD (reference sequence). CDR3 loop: CASSGQGPTYEQYF. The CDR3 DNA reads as TGCGCCAGCAGCGGACAGGGTCCTACCTACGAGCAGTACTTC.

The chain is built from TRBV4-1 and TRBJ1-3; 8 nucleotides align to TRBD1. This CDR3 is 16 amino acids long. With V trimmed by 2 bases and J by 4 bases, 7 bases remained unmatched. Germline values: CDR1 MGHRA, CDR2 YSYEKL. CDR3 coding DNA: TGCGCCAGCAGCCAACCTGACAGGGGTCCCGGAAACACCATATATTTT. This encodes CASSQPDRGPGNTIYF.

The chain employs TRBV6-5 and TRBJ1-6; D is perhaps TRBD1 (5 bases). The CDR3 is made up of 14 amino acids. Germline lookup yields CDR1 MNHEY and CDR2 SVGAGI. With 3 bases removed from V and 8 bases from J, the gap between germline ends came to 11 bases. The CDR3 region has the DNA TGTGCCAGCAGTTATCGCGACAGTTATTCACCCCTCCACTTT. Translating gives CASSYRDSYSPLHF.

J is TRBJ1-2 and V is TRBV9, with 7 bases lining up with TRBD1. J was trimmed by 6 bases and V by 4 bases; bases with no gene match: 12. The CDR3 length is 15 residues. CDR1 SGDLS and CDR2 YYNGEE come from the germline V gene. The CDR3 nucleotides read TGTGCCAGCAGCCCCGACCCCGGGACAGTCGATGGCTACACCTTC. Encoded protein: CASSPDPGTVDGYTF.

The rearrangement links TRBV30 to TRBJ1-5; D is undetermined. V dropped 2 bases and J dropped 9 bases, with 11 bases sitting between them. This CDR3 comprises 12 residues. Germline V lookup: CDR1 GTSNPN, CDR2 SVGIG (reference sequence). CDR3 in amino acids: CAWSTGGWPQHF. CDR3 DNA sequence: TGTGCCTGGAGTACTGGCGGGTGGCCCCAGCATTTT.

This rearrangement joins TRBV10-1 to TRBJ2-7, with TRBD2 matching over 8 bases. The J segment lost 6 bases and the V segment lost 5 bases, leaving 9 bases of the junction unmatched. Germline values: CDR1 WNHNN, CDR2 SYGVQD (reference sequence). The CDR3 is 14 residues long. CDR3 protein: CASSSSGGALEQYF. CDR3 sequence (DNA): TGCGCCAGCAGTTCATCCGGGGGGGCCCTCGAGCAGTACTTC.

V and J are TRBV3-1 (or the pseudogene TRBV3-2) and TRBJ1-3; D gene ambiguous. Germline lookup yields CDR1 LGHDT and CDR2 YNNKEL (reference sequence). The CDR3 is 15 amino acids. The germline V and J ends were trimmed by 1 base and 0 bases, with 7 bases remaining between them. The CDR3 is CASSQGILSGNTIYF. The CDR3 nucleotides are TGTGCCAGCAGCCAAGGAATACTCTCTGGAAACACCATATATTTT.

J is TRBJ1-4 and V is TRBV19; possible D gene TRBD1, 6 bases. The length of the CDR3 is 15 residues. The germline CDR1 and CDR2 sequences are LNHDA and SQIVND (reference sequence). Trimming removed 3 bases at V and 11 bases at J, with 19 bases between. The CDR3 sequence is CASSMRGTVSWKLFF. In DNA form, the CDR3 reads TGTGCCAGTAGTATGAGGGGGACGGTCTCGTGGAAACTGTTTTTT. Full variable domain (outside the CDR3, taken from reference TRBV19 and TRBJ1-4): DGGITQSPKYLFRKEGQNVTLSCEQNLNHDAMYWYRQDPGQGLRLIYYSQIVNDFQKGDIAEGYSVSREKKESFPLTVTSAQKNPTAFYLCASSMRGTVSWKLFFGSGTQLSVL.

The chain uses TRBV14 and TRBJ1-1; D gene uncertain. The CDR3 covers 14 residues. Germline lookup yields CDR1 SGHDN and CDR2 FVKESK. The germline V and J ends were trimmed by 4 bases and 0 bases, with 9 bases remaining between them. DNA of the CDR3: TGTGCCAGCAGCCGTTCACTAATGAACACTGAAGCTTTCTTT. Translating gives CASSRSLMNTEAFF.

The DNA of the CDR3 is TGCGCCAGCAGCTTGGTTGGCGGGAGGAGCTCCTACGAGCAGTACTTC. As protein: CASSLVGGRSSYEQYF. The V gene is TRBV5-1, the J gene TRBJ2-7; 8 nucleotides align to TRBD2. The germline gives CDR1 SGHRS, CDR2 YFSETQ. The CDR3 length is 16 residues. The junction had 5 bases not matched to a gene; V was cut back by 0 bases and J by 0 bases.

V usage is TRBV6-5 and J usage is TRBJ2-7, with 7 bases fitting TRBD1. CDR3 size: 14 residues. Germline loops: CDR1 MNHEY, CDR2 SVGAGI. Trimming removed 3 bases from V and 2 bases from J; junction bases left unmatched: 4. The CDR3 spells CASSYRDRAYEQYF. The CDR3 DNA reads TGTGCCAGCAGTTATAGAGACAGGGCCTACGAGCAGTACTTC.

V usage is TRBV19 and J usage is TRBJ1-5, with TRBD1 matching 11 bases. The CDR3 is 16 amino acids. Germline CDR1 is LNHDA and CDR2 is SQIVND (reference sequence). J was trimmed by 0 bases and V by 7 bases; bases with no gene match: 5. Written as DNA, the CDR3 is TGTGCCAGTACTGGACAGGGGGCGTATAGCAATCAGCCCCAGCATTTT. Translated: CASTGQGAYSNQPQHF.

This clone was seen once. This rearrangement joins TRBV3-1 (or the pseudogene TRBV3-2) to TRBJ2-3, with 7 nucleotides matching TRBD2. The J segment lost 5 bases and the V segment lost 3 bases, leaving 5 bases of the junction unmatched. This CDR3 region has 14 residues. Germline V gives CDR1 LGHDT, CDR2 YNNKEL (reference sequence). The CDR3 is CASSHSGGGDTQYF. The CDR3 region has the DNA TGTGCCAGCAGCCATTCGGGAGGTGGAGATACGCAGTATTTT.

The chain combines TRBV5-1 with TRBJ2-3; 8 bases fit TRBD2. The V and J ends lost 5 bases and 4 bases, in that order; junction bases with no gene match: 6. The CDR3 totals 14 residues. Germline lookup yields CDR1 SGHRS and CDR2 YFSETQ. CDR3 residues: CASRSGTRPDTQYF. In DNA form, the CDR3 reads TGCGCCAGCAGGTCCGGGACTAGACCAGATACGCAGTATTTT.

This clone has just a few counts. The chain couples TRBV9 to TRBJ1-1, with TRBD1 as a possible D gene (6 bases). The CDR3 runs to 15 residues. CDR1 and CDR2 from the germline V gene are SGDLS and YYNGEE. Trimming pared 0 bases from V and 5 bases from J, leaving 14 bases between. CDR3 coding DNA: TGTGCCAGCAGCGTAGCTACGGGGGGCACGACTGAAGCTTTCTTT. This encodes CASSVATGGTTEAFF.

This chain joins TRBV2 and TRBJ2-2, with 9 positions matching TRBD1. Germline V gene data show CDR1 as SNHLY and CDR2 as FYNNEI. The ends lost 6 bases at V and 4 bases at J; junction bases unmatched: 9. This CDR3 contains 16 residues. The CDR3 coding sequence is TGTGCCAGCAGCCACACCGGGACAGGGTTCACCGGGGAGCTGTTTTTT. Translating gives CASSHTGTGFTGELFF. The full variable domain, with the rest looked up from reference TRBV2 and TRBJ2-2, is EPEVTQTPSHQVTQMGQEVILRCVPISNHLYFYWYRQILGQKVEFLVSFYNNEISEKSEIFDDQFSVERPDGSNFTLKIRSTKLEDSAMYFCASSHTGTGFTGELFFGEGSRLTVL.

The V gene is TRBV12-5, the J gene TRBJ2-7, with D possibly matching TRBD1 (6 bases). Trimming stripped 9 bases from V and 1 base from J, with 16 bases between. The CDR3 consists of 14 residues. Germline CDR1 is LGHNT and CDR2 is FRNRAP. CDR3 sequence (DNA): TGTGCTAGCGGAACAGGGACACCATCCTACGAGCAGTACTTC. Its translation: CASGTGTPSYEQYF.

The CDR3 DNA reads as TGTGCCAGCAGCTTAGGACAGAACTGGCAAGAGACCCAGTACTTC. Its translation is CASSLGQNWQETQYF. The chain is built from TRBV13 and TRBJ2-5, with no clear D. V dropped 0 bases and J dropped 2 bases, with 10 bases sitting between them. CDR1 and CDR2 from the germline V gene are PRHDT and FYEKMQ (reference sequence). This CDR3 is 15 amino acids long. The entire variable domain, with the rest obtained from reference TRBV13 and TRBJ2-5, is as follows: AAGVIQSPRHLIKEKRETATLKCYPIPRHDTVYWYQQGPGQDPQFLISFYEKMQSDKGSIPDRFSAQQFSDYHSELNMSSLELGDSALYFCASSLGQNWQETQYFGPGTRLLVL.

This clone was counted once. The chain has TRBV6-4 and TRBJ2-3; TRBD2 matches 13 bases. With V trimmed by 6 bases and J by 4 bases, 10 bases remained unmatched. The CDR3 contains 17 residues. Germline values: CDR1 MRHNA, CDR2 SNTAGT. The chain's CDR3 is CASSLFTSGGAPDTQYF. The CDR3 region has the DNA TGTGCCAGCAGCCTTTTTACTAGCGGGGGGGCCCCAGATACGCAGTATTTT.

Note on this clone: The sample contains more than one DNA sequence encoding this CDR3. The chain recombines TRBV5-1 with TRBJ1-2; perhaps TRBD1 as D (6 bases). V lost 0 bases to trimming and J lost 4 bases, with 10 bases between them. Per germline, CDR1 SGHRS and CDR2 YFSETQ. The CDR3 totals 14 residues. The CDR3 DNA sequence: TGCGCCAGCAGCTTGGGGGAGACAGGCTATGGCTACACCTTC. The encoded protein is CASSLGETGYGYTF. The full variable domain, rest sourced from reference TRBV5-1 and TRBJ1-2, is KAGVTQTPRYLIKTRGQQVTLSCSPISGHRSVSWYQQTPGQGLQFLFEYFSETQRNKGNFPGRFSGRQFSNSRSEMNVSTLELGDSALYLCASSLGETGYGYTFGSGTRLTVV.

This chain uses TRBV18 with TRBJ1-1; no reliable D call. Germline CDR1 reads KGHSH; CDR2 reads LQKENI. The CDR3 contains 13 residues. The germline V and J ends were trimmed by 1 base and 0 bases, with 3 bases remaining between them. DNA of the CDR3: TGTGCCAGCTCACCACTCATGAACACTGAAGCTTTCTTT. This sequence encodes CASSPLMNTEAFF.

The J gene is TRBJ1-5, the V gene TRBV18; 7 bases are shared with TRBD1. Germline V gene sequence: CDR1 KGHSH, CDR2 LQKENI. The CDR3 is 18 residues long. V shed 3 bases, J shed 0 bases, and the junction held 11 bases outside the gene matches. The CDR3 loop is CASSPRRQGEDSNQPQHF. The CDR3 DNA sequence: TGTGCCAGCTCACCTAGGCGACAGGGCGAAGATAGCAATCAGCCCCAGCATTTT. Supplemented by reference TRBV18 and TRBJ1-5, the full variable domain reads NAGVMQNPRHLVRRRGQEARLRCSPMKGHSHVYWYRQLPEEGLKFMVYLQKENIIDESGMPKERFSAEFPKEGPSILRIQQVVRGDSAAYFCASSPRRQGEDSNQPQHFGDGTRLSIL.

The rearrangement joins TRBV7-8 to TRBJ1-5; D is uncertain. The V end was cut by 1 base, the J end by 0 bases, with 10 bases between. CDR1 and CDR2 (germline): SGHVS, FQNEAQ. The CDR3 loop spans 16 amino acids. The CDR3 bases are TGTGCCAGCAGCTTAGGTCCACAATATAGCAATCAGCCCCAGCATTTT. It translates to CASSLGPQYSNQPQHF.

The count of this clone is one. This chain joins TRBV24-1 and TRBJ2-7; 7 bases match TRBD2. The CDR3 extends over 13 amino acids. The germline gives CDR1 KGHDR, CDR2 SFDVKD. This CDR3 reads CVSSGGCSYEQYF. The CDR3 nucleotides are TGTGTCAGCTCCGGGGGGTGCTCCTACGAGCAGTACTTC.